The rows below give T cell receptor beta chains drawn from one sample of a study of blood T cell repertoires in COVID-19. Assay used: immunoSEQ multiplex PCR; TCRdb lists only in-frame clones, some missing. The sample holds around 230,000 clones, approximately 85% seen once. Sequencing was done on a sample of peripheral blood. These receptors all come from a man in his forties or fifties with COVID-19, enrolled during active disease. Both conserved end residues are part of each CDR3. D genes are given only for firm matches. Clone size is stated in some rows and not others, as once, few, many or a class when expanded.

V gene: TRBV7-9
J gene: TRBJ1-4
clone size: few
D gene: -
CDR3 DNA: TGTGCCAGCAGCTTAGAAGGTGGAGGGGAAAAACTGTTTTTT
CDR3 protein: CASSLEGGGEKLFF

V gene: TRBV9
J gene: TRBJ1-2
clone size: -
D gene: -
CDR3 DNA: TGTGCCAGCAGCGTAGAACAGGGATACTATGGCTACACCTTC
CDR3 protein: CASSVEQGYYGYTF

V gene: TRBV7-7
J gene: TRBJ2-5
clone size: -
D gene: -
CDR3 DNA: TGTGCTAGCAGCTTAGCGCCCCACACAGAAGAGACCCAGTACTTC
CDR3 protein: CASSLAPHTEETQYF

V gene: TRBV3-1/TRBV3-2
J gene: TRBJ1-6
clone size: few
D gene: TRBD1
CDR3 DNA: TGTGCCAGCAGCCAAGAAGGGACAGGGGGCAGGACACCCCTCCACTTT
CDR3 protein: CASSQEGTGGRTPLHF

V gene: TRBV24-1
J gene: TRBJ1-6
clone size: -
D gene: TRBD1
CDR3 DNA: TGTGCCACCAGTGATGCGAGACAGGGGTCGAATTCACCCCTCCACTTT
CDR3 protein: CATSDARQGSNSPLHF

V gene: TRBV14
J gene: TRBJ2-5
clone size: once
D gene: TRBD1
CDR3 DNA: TGTGCCAGCAGCAATTGGGACAGCTACCAAGAGACCCAGTACTTC
CDR3 protein: CASSNWDSYQETQYF

V gene: TRBV7-2
J gene: TRBJ1-5
clone size: -
D gene: TRBD1
CDR3 DNA: TGTGCCAGCAGCCTACACGGGAGGGGGCCCTATAGCAATCAGCCCCAGCATTTT
CDR3 protein: CASSLHGRGPYSNQPQHF

V gene: TRBV23-1
J gene: TRBJ2-7
clone size: -
D gene: TRBD1
CDR3 DNA: TGCGCCAGCATGCACAGGGGGGTCCACGAGCAGTACTTC
CDR3 protein: CASMHRGVHEQYF

V gene: TRBV28
J gene: TRBJ2-7
clone size: once
D gene: TRBD1
CDR3 DNA: TGTGCCAGCAGTTTCCACAGGGGCCTTTCCTACGAGCAGTACTTC
CDR3 protein: CASSFHRGLSYEQYF

V gene: TRBV18
J gene: TRBJ2-3
clone size: -
D gene: TRBD2
CDR3 DNA: TGTGCCAGCTCAGACGGACTAGCGGGGGTCTCAGATACGCAGTATTTT
CDR3 protein: CASSDGLAGVSDTQYF

V gene: TRBV19
J gene: TRBJ1-1
clone size: -
D gene: TRBD1
CDR3 DNA: TGTGCCAGTAGTTTGGGGGACAGTGAAGCTTTCTTT
CDR3 protein: CASSLGDSEAFF